The 9 T cell receptor beta chains given below trace back to one sample, sequenced in a study of blood T cell repertoires in COVID-19. Here immunoSEQ multiplex PCR was the method, and the copy in TCRdb shows in-frame clones only, minus some. The sample has some 85,000 clones; roughly nine tenths are singletons. Sequencing was performed on peripheral blood. Every receptor here comes from a man aged 45-65 years with acute or convalescent COVID-19.

This chain joins TRBV28 and TRBJ1-5, with 7 bases aligning to TRBD1. J gave up 3 bases and V 5 bases, and 7 bases lay outside the gene matches. The CDR3 runs to 15 residues. CDR1 MDHEN and CDR2 SYDVKM come from the germline V gene. The CDR3 bases are TGTGCCAGCAGTACCGGGACAGTCTTCAATCAGCCCCAGCATTTT. Residues: CASSTGTVFNQPQHF.

This chain links TRBV30 with TRBJ1-1; 10 bases match TRBD1. The ends lost 8 bases at V and 0 bases at J; junction bases unmatched: 21. Germline lookup yields CDR1 GTSNPN and CDR2 SVGIG (reference sequence). This CDR3 region has 19 residues. CDR3 nucleotide sequence: TGTGCCGTACTAATCGGACAGGGGGATTCCCACAGTTTGAACACTGAAGCTTTCTTT. The encoded protein is CAVLIGQGDSHSLNTEAFF.

This clone came up a few times. This chain uses TRBV2 with TRBJ1-2; TRBD1 agrees at 8 bases. CDR3 size: 15 residues. Germline values: CDR1 SNHLY, CDR2 FYNNEI. Trimming removed 4 bases from V and 4 bases from J; junction bases left unmatched: 8. The CDR3 sequence is CASSVQGAPLYGYTF. CDR3 sequence (DNA): TGTGCCAGCAGTGTCCAGGGGGCGCCCCTCTATGGCTACACCTTC.

CDR3: CASTPRVETGELFF. The CDR3 DNA sequence: TGTGCCAGCACCCCCAGGGTTGAGACCGGGGAGCTGTTTTTT. This chain joins TRBV5-4 and TRBJ2-2, with D perhaps matching TRBD1 (5 bases). Germline V CDR1 and CDR2: SGHNT, YYREEE (reference sequence). Trimming removed 6 bases from V and 5 bases from J, with 14 bases in between. The CDR3 is 14 amino acids.

The chain links TRBV18 to TRBJ1-2; 10 nucleotides line up with TRBD1. J was trimmed by 7 bases and V by 4 bases; bases with no gene match: 9. Germline CDR1 KGHSH, CDR2 LQKENI. CDR3 length: 15 residues. CDR3 DNA sequence: TGTGCCAGCTCACGCGCCGGGACAGGGGATTCTGGCTACACCTTC. It is translated as CASSRAGTGDSGYTF.

The V gene is TRBV3-1 (or the pseudogene TRBV3-2), the J gene TRBJ2-1; 9 nucleotides agree with TRBD1. The CDR3 contains 16 residues. CDR1 LGHDT and CDR2 YNNKEL come from the germline V gene (reference sequence). The V gene end was trimmed by 7 bases and the J gene end by 5 bases; junction bases not matched to a gene: 12. The DNA of the CDR3 is TGTGCCAGCACCCACCTGGGACAGGGCAGCAACAATGAGCAGTTCTTC. It specifies CASTHLGQGSNNEQFF.

This chain links TRBV4-1 with TRBJ2-2; possible D gene TRBD1, 5 bases. The CDR3 covers 14 residues. Trimming took off 1 base at V and 4 bases at J, with 7 bases between the two ends. Germline values: CDR1 MGHRA, CDR2 YSYEKL. CDR3 loop: CASSQGQGTGELFF. The CDR3 bases are TGCGCCAGCAGCCAAGGGCAGGGCACCGGGGAGCTGTTTTTT.

The CDR3 here is CASSQVMSPISNQPQHF. The CDR3 DNA follows: TGCGCCAGCAGCCAAGTCATGAGTCCCATCAGCAATCAGCCCCAGCATTTT. V and J are TRBV4-1 and TRBJ1-5; D not certain. Per germline, CDR1 MGHRA and CDR2 YSYEKL. V gave up 1 base and J gave up 1 base, with 14 bases separating them. This CDR3 has 17 residues.

The V gene is TRBV7-6, the J gene TRBJ2-2; tentatively, D is TRBD1 (5 bases). With 1 base removed from V and 5 bases from J, the gap between germline ends came to 17 bases. Germline CDR1 is SGHVS and CDR2 is FNYEAQ. The CDR3 has 17 residues. The DNA for the CDR3 is TGTGCCAGCAGCTTAGAGCCAGGGTATGGGAAAACCGGGGAGCTGTTTTTT. This encodes CASSLEPGYGKTGELFF. The whole variable domain, filled in from reference TRBV7-6 and TRBJ2-2, reads GAGVSQSPRYKVTKRGQDVALRCDPISGHVSLYWYRQALGQGPEFLTYFNYEAQQDKSGLPNDRFSAERPEGSISTLTIQRTEQRDSAMYRCASSLEPGYGKTGELFFGEGSRLTVL.